These T cell receptor beta chains were read from a single sample in a study of technical replicates of blood from a few donors. TCRdb's copy holds only in-frame clones and misses some; the assay was immunoSEQ multiplex PCR. The table lists around 68,000 clones, 95% to 97% of them singletons, with about 0.31% in the top ten. Sequences were obtained from T cells isolated from PBMCs. These receptors came from a human donor in good health. CDR3s include the opening cysteine and the closing phenylalanine or tryptophan. A D gene is named only where the DNA matches it firmly. Clone sizes are given selectively: once, few, many, or a class where the clone is expanded.

size	D	J	V	CDR3	DNA
once	TRBD1	TRBJ2-5	TRBV5-1	CASSWGQSQGTQYF	TGCGCCAGCAGCTGGGGACAGTCGCAGGGGACCCAGTACTTC
.	TRBD2	TRBJ2-7	TRBV4-3	CASSQEGVGTSGVSYEQYF	TGCGCCAGCAGCCAAGAAGGGGTAGGGACTAGCGGGGTCTCCTACGAGCAGTACTTC
.	.	TRBJ2-1	TRBV9	CASSVGYGNEQFF	TGTGCCAGCAGCGTAGGATACGGTAATGAGCAGTTCTTC
.	TRBD2	TRBJ2-7	TRBV5-1	CASTGVGTSPFNEQYF	TGCGCCAGCACCGGGGTAGGGACTAGCCCGTTTAACGAGCAGTACTTC
.	TRBD2	TRBJ2-5	TRBV27	CASSLSLAGGQETQYF	TGTGCCAGCAGTTTATCGCTAGCGGGAGGGCAAGAGACCCAGTACTTC
.	.	TRBJ2-3	TRBV5-4	CASSFPQGTDTQYF	TGTGCCAGCAGCTTTCCCCAGGGCACAGATACGCAGTATTTT
.	TRBD1	TRBJ2-5	TRBV5-6	CASSRTGDLETQYF	TGTGCCAGCAGCCGGACAGGGGACCTCGAGACCCAGTACTTC
.	.	TRBJ2-7	TRBV9	CASSVASHHGPEQYF	TGTGCCAGCAGCGTAGCTAGCCACCACGGGCCCGAGCAGTACTTC
.	TRBD2	TRBJ2-5	TRBV6-5	CASSYKRESETQYF	TGTGCCAGCAGTTACAAGCGGGAGTCGGAGACCCAGTACTTC
.	.	TRBJ2-4	TRBV9	CASSEAGMGNIQYF	TGTGCCAGCAGCGAGGCGGGTATGGGAAACATTCAGTACTTC
.	TRBD2	TRBJ2-3	TRBV10-3	CAISEMDSGRTDTQYF	TGTGCCATCAGTGAGATGGATAGCGGGAGAACAGATACGCAGTATTTT
.	TRBD1	TRBJ1-2	TRBV14	CASSPDRGNGYTF	TGTGCCAGCAGCCCAGACAGGGGAAATGGCTACACCTTC
.	.	TRBJ2-7	TRBV5-6	CASRFRGGSEQYF	TGTGCCAGCAGGTTTAGGGGAGGCTCCGAGCAGTACTTC
.	.	TRBJ1-4	TRBV7-2	CASSLYGGTNEKLFF	TGTGCCAGCAGCTTATACGGGGGAACTAATGAAAAACTGTTTTTT
.	.	TRBJ1-2	TRBV28	CASKNEYRASGYTF	TGTGCCAGCAAGAATGAGTACAGGGCTTCCGGCTACACCTTC
.	TRBD1	TRBJ2-7	TRBV14	CASSQAGGSSYEQYF	TGTGCCAGCAGCCAAGCAGGGGGAAGCTCCTACGAGCAGTACTTC
.	.	TRBJ2-3	TRBV11-2	CASSLEGGTQYF	TGTGCCAGCAGCTTAGAGGGAGGTACGCAGTATTTT
.	TRBD1	TRBJ1-1	TRBV6-5	CASRPEKGGLGAFF	TGTGCCAGCAGACCGGAGAAAGGGGGCCTGGGGGCTTTCTTT
.	.	TRBJ1-4	TRBV4-1	CASSQVGPQGGEKLFF	TGCGCCAGCAGCCAAGTAGGGCCCCAGGGAGGTGAAAAACTGTTTTTT
.	.	TRBJ2-7	TRBV5-1	CASSRQAQGAYEQYF	TGCGCCAGCTCCAGACAGGCTCAAGGTGCCTACGAGCAGTACTTC
.	TRBD2	TRBJ2-5	TRBV11-1	CASSFNTGGLQETQYF	TGTGCCAGCAGCTTTAACACGGGAGGCCTCCAAGAGACCCAGTACTTC
.	.	TRBJ2-5	TRBV19	CASSITLDTLQETQYF	TGTGCCAGTAGTATTACCCTTGACACTCTCCAAGAGACCCAGTACTTC
.	TRBD1	TRBJ2-7	TRBV6-5	CASSYGTGGYEQYF	TGTGCCAGCAGTTACGGGACAGGGGGCTACGAGCAGTACTTC
.	.	TRBJ1-1	TRBV7-2	CASSLGHPKAFF	TGTGCCAGCAGCTTAGGACATCCTAAAGCTTTCTTT
.	.	TRBJ2-1	TRBV4-1	CASSQVGGLSGEQFF	TGCGCCAGCAGCCAAGTGGGAGGATTAAGCGGTGAGCAGTTCTTC
once	TRBD2	TRBJ2-5	TRBV7-9	CASSPWGLASETQYF	TGTGCCAGCAGCCCTTGGGGACTAGCGAGCGAGACCCAGTACTTC
.	.	TRBJ2-7	TRBV6-1	CASSVRDNYEQYF	TGTGCCAGCAGTGTTAGGGACAACTACGAGCAGTACTTC
once	TRBD2	TRBJ2-5	TRBV28	CASSPGLAGAEEETQYF	TGTGCCAGCAGCCCGGGACTAGCGGGAGCCGAAGAAGAGACCCAGTACTTC
.	TRBD2	TRBJ2-7	TRBV19	CASSIAPMREGLYEQYF	TGTGCCAGTAGTATAGCCCCTATGAGGGAGGGCCTCTACGAGCAGTACTTC
.	TRBD1	TRBJ2-7	TRBV10-3	CAIRSGTGAYYEQYF	TGTGCCATCAGATCCGGGACAGGGGCCTACTACGAGCAGTACTTC
.	.	TRBJ1-1	TRBV19	CASSIVPTVMNTEAFF	TGTGCCAGTAGTATTGTCCCAACAGTTATGAACACTGAAGCTTTCTTT
.	TRBD1	TRBJ1-4	TRBV28	CASNLSRGNSEKLFF	TGTGCCAGCAACCTGAGCAGGGGGAATTCTGAAAAACTGTTTTTT
.	.	TRBJ1-1	TRBV5-1	CASTLGGVNTEAFF	TGCGCCAGCACCCTCGGGGGGGTGAACACTGAAGCTTTCTTT
.	.	TRBJ2-1	TRBV7-2	CASSAMFDSNEQFF	TGTGCCAGCAGCGCCATGTTTGACAGCAATGAGCAGTTCTTC
.	TRBD1	TRBJ1-4	TRBV27	CASSPWDRGYEKLFF	TGTGCCAGCAGTCCCTGGGACAGGGGTTATGAAAAACTGTTTTTT
.	.	TRBJ1-1	TRBV6-5	CASMGGGTEAFF	TGTGCCAGCATGGGCGGGGGGACTGAAGCTTTCTTT
.	TRBD1	TRBJ2-1	TRBV28	CASKTGVSYNEQFF	TGTGCCAGCAAAACAGGGGTATCCTACAATGAGCAGTTCTTC
.	.	TRBJ2-6	TRBV18	CASSPSQIRTGANVLTF	TGTGCCAGCTCACCGTCACAGATTCGTACTGGGGCCAACGTCCTGACTTTC
.	TRBD2	TRBJ2-3	TRBV19	CASSIVSGSILSTDTQYF	TGTGCCAGTAGTATAGTTAGCGGGAGCATCCTGTCGACAGATACGCAGTATTTT
once	.	TRBJ2-7	TRBV28	CASRAGDYEQYF	TGTGCCAGCAGGGCAGGGGACTACGAGCAGTACTTC
.	.	TRBJ2-6	TRBV18	CASSPRSGANVLTF	TGTGCCAGCTCACCTCGGTCTGGGGCCAACGTCCTGACTTTC
.	.	TRBJ2-1	TRBV5-4	CARRSSYNEQFF	TGTGCCAGACGGAGCTCCTACAATGAGCAGTTCTTC
.	TRBD2	TRBJ2-1	TRBV7-3	CASSSQGRTSGYNEQFF	TGTGCCAGCAGCTCCCAAGGGCGGACTAGCGGTTACAATGAGCAGTTCTTC
.	.	TRBJ2-2	TRBV25-1	CASSETRTANTGELFF	TGTGCCAGCAGTGAAACGCGGACAGCGAACACCGGGGAGCTGTTTTTT
once	TRBD2	TRBJ2-1	TRBV7-9	CASSLSLAGLNEQFF	TGTGCCAGCAGCTTATCCCTAGCGGGCCTCAATGAGCAGTTCTTC
.	TRBD1	TRBJ1-1	TRBV6-1	CASSGQGAAFF	TGTGCCAGCAGTGGACAGGGGGCGGCTTTCTTT
once	.	TRBJ1-2	TRBV6-5	CASSYAQGGYTF	TGTGCCAGCAGTTACGCCCAGGGTGGCTACACCTTC
.	TRBD1	TRBJ1-5	TRBV28	CATRTGNQPQHF	TGTGCCACCAGGACAGGGAATCAGCCCCAGCATTTT
.	.	TRBJ1-1	TRBV27	CASSVRGTEAFF	TGTGCCAGCAGCGTCAGGGGCACTGAAGCTTTCTTT